Presented here are 24 T cell receptor beta chains from one specimen sequenced in a study of T cells in Graves' hyperthyroidism and ophthalmopathy. Authors of the study amplified TCR beta CDR3 regions from RNA transcripts. An initial round of RT-PCR targeting the TCR CDR3 relied on the HTBI primer set. TCRdb ran MiXCR on the multiplex PCR reads and lists one entry per CDR3 protein. The sample consists of about 500,000 distinct CDR3 sequences, roughly a sixth of them appearing once. The sequencing sample was made of blood. Receptors were obtained from a woman aged 18-29 years with Graves' hyperthyroidism.

This clonotype came up many times. The chain links TRBV12-3 or TRBV12-4 to TRBJ2-7; 7 nucleotides match TRBD1. V dropped 5 bases and J dropped 0; count of bases not matched to a gene: 4. This CDR3 has 14 residues. CDR3 DNA: TGTGCCAGCAGTATCGGACAGGTCTCCTACGAGCAGTACTTC. Protein: CASSIGQVSYEQYF.

This chain connects TRBV6-5 to TRBJ1-5, with 7 bases lining up with TRBD1. Germline values: CDR1 MNHEY, CDR2 SVGAGI. This CDR3 region has 16 residues. Trimming at V came to 0 bases and at J to 3 bases, leaving 5 bases not matched to a gene. CDR3 DNA sequence: TGTGCCAGCAGTTACTCCTGGGACAGTCCCAATCAGCCCCAGCATTTT. Translated, it gives CASSYSWDSPNQPQHF.

The chain uses TRBV15 and TRBJ1-2; D ambiguous. V lost 3 bases, J lost 4 bases, and 9 bases lay in between. Germline V gives CDR1 LNHNV, CDR2 YYDKDF (reference sequence). The CDR3 sequence is 13 residues long. CDR3 sequence reads: CATSSVASYGYTF. The CDR3 DNA reads as TGTGCCACCAGCAGTGTAGCTAGCTATGGCTACACCTTC. The full variable domain, in which reference TRBV15 and TRBJ1-2 provide the parts outside the CDR3, is DAMVIQNPRYQVTQFGKPVTLSCSQTLNHNVMYWYQQKSSQAPKLLFHYYDKDFNNEADTPDNFQSRRPNTSFCFLDIRSPGLGDTAMYLCATSSVASYGYTFGSGTRLTVV.

At least ten counts were recorded for this clonotype. The gene calls are TRBV18 and TRBJ2-3; D uncertain. The germline V and J ends were trimmed by 0 bases and 4 bases, with 2 bases remaining between them. The CDR3 consists of 12 residues. Germline V gene lookup returns CDR1 KGHSH and CDR2 LQKENI. CDR3 bases: TGTGCCAGCTCACCACCGGCAGATACGCAGTATTTT. Amino acid sequence: CASSPPADTQYF.

To note about this clonotype: A much larger clone differs from this one at a single base, so this may be a read error. The chain uses TRBV7-3 and TRBJ1-1; D gene uncertain. The CDR3 consists of 13 residues. Germline V lookup: CDR1 SGHTA, CDR2 FQGTGA. The CDR3 DNA reads TGTGCCAGCAGCCTAACACTCCTCACTGAAGCTCTCTTT. Protein: CASSLTLLTEALF.

V is TRBV29-1 and J is TRBJ1-2, with D perhaps TRBD1 (5 bases). Trimming removed 6 bases at V and 2 bases at J, with 16 bases between. The length of the CDR3 is 14 residues. In germline, CDR1 is SQVTM, CDR2 ANQGSEA. The CDR3 loop is CSVRRQLPNYGYTF. Written as DNA, the CDR3 is TGCAGCGTGAGACGACAGCTTCCCAACTATGGCTACACCTTC.

This clonotype was observed at least ten times. The rearrangement joins TRBV7-9 to TRBJ2-5, with 11 bases lining up with TRBD2. CDR1 is SEHNR and CDR2 is FQNEAQ in the germline V gene (reference sequence). Losses at the gene ends were 4 bases for V and 10 bases for J; bases not matched to a gene: 8. The CDR3 contains 14 residues. CDR3 residues: CASSSAASGRYQYF. The CDR3 DNA is TGTGCCAGCAGCTCTGCGGCTAGCGGGAGGTACCAGTACTTC. Full variable domain (rest looked up from reference TRBV7-9 and TRBJ2-5): DTGVSQNPRHKITKRGQNVTFRCDPISEHNRLYWYRQTLGQGPEFLTYFQNEAQLEKSRLLSDRFSAERPKGSFSTLEIQRTEQGDSAMYLCASSSAASGRYQYFGPGTRLLVL.

As regards this clonotype: The CDR3 does not close with the conserved phenylalanine or tryptophan, likely indicating a read error. This sequence joins TRBV28 and TRBJ2-2, with 8 bases matching TRBD2. The CDR3 runs 17 residues. J was trimmed by 3 bases and V by 3 bases; bases with no gene match: 9. Germline V gene sequence: CDR1 MDHEN, CDR2 SYDVKM. In DNA form, the CDR3 reads TGTGCCAGCAGTTTCTCTCCCATAGCGGGATACACCGGGGAGCTGTTTTCT. As protein: CASSFSPIAGYTGELFS.

Many counts were recorded for this clonotype. The chain has TRBV5-1 and TRBJ2-1; D uncertain. V shed 1 base and J shed 6 bases, with 8 bases lying between them. This CDR3 region has 13 residues. Germline V gives CDR1 SGHRS, CDR2 YFSETQ. The CDR3 nucleotides read TGCGCCAGCAGCTTGAGTATCTCCAATGAGCAGTTCTTC. Translation: CASSLSISNEQFF.

Worth noting for this clonotype: This may arise from a read error, as a much more abundant clone is one base away. CDR3 sequence reads: CAGSLAATHEQYF. CDR3 sequence (DNA): TGTGCCGGCAGTTTAGCGGCGACCCACGAGCAGTACTTC. This rearrangement joins TRBV12-3 or TRBV12-4 to TRBJ2-7, with a possible D match to TRBD2 (6 bases). The CDR3 totals 13 residues.

This clonotype was found a few times. The chain carries TRBV27 and TRBJ2-7; 8 positions match TRBD1. Germline V lookup: CDR1 MNHEY, CDR2 SMNVEV (reference sequence). V trimming: 6 bases; J trimming: 5 bases; junction bases outside the gene matches: 15. This CDR3 has 16 residues. The CDR3 spells CASSQWVGQGIHEQYF. In DNA, the CDR3 is TGTGCCAGCAGCCAGTGGGTCGGACAGGGCATCCACGAGCAGTACTTC.

This clonotype appeared a few times. The rearrangement joins TRBV7-9 to TRBJ1-1; D remains unclear. Trimming removed 3 bases from V and 7 bases from J, with 12 bases in between. Germline loops: CDR1 SEHNR, CDR2 FQNEAQ (reference sequence). This CDR3 region has 13 residues. The CDR3 bases are TGTGCCAGCAGCTTCAATCGGGCTGATGAAGCTTTCTTT. Its protein is CASSFNRADEAFF.

This clonotype was counted only a few times. The chain uses TRBV5-1 and TRBJ2-5; TRBD2 matches at 10 bases. Germline values: CDR1 SGHRS, CDR2 YFSETQ. Trimming took 2 bases from V and 0 from J; bases not matched to a gene: 4. The CDR3 sequence is 16 residues long. The CDR3 reads CASSLTSGTNQETQYF. The CDR3 DNA is TGCGCCAGCAGCTTAACTAGCGGGACCAACCAAGAGACCCAGTACTTC.

A few counts support this clonotype. The chain joins TRBV12-3 or TRBV12-4 to TRBJ2-5; D possibly corresponds to TRBD2 (5 bases). Between the trimmed V and J ends, which lost 7 bases and 0 bases, there was a span of 12 bases. This CDR3 spans 14 amino acids. The DNA for the CDR3 is TGTGCCAGCACAGAGAGGGCCTACCAAGAGACCCAGTACTTC. Amino acid sequence: CASTERAYQETQYF.

The gene calls are TRBV5-6 and TRBJ2-3; the match to TRBD2 covers 8 bases. The germline gives CDR1 SGHDT, CDR2 YYEEEE. The CDR3 sequence is 18 residues long. Losses at the gene ends were 4 bases for V and 3 bases for J; bases not matched to a gene: 16. This CDR3 is CASSPTSGRSPGTDTQYF. CDR3 bases: TGTGCCAGCAGCCCGACCAGCGGGAGATCTCCAGGGACAGATACGCAGTATTTT.

This clonotype was seen only a few times. The chain has TRBV18 and TRBJ2-7; weak D call: TRBD1 (7 bases). V dropped 2 bases and J dropped 2 bases, with 16 bases sitting between them. This CDR3 comprises 16 residues. Germline CDR1 reads KGHSH; CDR2 reads LQKENI. The CDR3 nucleotides read TGTGCCAGCTCACCAGGGGGGACAGCAATAGCCTACGAGCAGTACTTC. It encodes CASSPGGTAIAYEQYF.

V gene TRBV27 combines with J gene TRBJ2-7; possible D gene TRBD1, 6 bases. The germline gives CDR1 MNHEY, CDR2 SMNVEV (reference sequence). V was pared by 2 bases and J by 3 bases, with 11 bases between. The length of the CDR3 is 14 residues. The CDR3 spells CASSLAGRGYEQYF. Written as DNA, the CDR3 is TGTGCCAGCAGTTTAGCGGGCAGGGGCTACGAGCAGTACTTC.

This chain joins TRBV29-1 and TRBJ1-2; D possibly corresponds to TRBD1 (6 bases). V lost 5 bases and J lost 4, with 23 bases in between. The CDR3 has 16 amino acids. CDR1 is SQVTM, CDR2 ANQGSEA, per germline. CDR3 sequence: CSVQTLGGALGYGYTF. Here the CDR3 DNA reads TGCAGCGTTCAAACACTTGGGGGCGCTCTGGGCTATGGCTACACCTTC. Combining the CDR3 with reference TRBV29-1 and TRBJ1-2 gives the whole variable domain SAVISQKPSRDICQRGTSLTIQCQVDSQVTMMFWYRQQPGQSLTLIATANQGSEATYESGFVIDKFPISRPNLTFSTLTVSNMSPEDSSIYLCSVQTLGGALGYGYTFGSGTRLTVV.

This clonotype turned up a few times. This sequence joins TRBV3-1 and TRBJ2-2; no clear D gene. Germline V gene sequence: CDR1 LGHDT, CDR2 YNNKEL (reference sequence). With 5 bases removed from V and 3 bases from J, the gap between germline ends came to 16 bases. This CDR3 contains 16 residues. The CDR3 sequence is CASSVDHQEYTGELFF. CDR3 in DNA: TGTGCCAGCAGCGTCGACCACCAGGAGTACACCGGGGAGCTGTTTTTT.

V is TRBV24-1 and J is TRBJ2-3, with D uncertain. Trimming shortened V by 4 bases and J by 7 bases, and 14 bases separated the two germline ends. CDR3 length: 14 amino acids. Germline V gives CDR1 KGHDR, CDR2 SFDVKD. The CDR3 reads CATSDQQGLNTQYF. The CDR3, as DNA: TGTGCCACCAGTGACCAACAAGGGCTCAATACGCAGTATTTT.

This clonotype has at least ten counts. The junction departs from the called germline gene at one end, perhaps through a read error. The genes are TRBV5-8 and TRBJ2-7; D remains ambiguous. The CDR3 length is 15 residues. CDR1 and CDR2 from the germline V gene are SGHTS and YDEGEE. For the CDR3, the DNA is TGTGCCAACAGCTTGCGAGGACGCGAACGCAACGAGCAGTACTTC. Translated: CANSLRGRERNEQYF.

The chain recombines TRBV7-2 with TRBJ1-4; TRBD1 matches 9 bases. This CDR3 spans 17 amino acids. V was clipped by 5 bases and J by 4 bases; unmatched bases: 11. Germline V gene data show CDR1 as SGHTA and CDR2 as FQGNSA. CDR3 protein: CASSPSTGGAINEKLFF. CDR3 in DNA: TGTGCCAGCAGCCCCTCGACAGGGGGAGCTATTAATGAAAAACTGTTTTTT.

The chain uses TRBV7-4 and TRBJ1-3; D is undetermined. The CDR3 runs 15 residues. CDR1 SGHVT and CDR2 SQSDAQ come from the germline V gene. V lost 1 base, J lost 0 bases, and 7 bases lay in between. This chain's CDR3 is CASSLDTDSGNTIYF. CDR3 coding DNA: TGTGCCAGCAGCTTAGATACAGACTCTGGAAACACCATATATTTT.

V and J are TRBV5-1 and TRBJ1-4; the match to TRBD1 covers 10 bases. Germline CDR1 reads SGHRS; CDR2 reads YFSETQ. With 4 bases clipped from V and 8 bases from J, the junction kept 8 bases outside the gene matches. The CDR3 length is 15 residues. The CDR3 loop reads CASSGRQGAGEKLFF. The DNA for the CDR3 is TGCGCCAGCAGCGGAAGACAGGGGGCAGGAGAAAAACTGTTTTTT.